These T cell receptor beta chains were read from a single sample in a study of blood T cell repertoires in COVID-19. Clones were sequenced by immunoSEQ multiplex PCR, and TCRdb holds only the in-frame ones, with some missing. The data show some 130,000 clones, 77% seen once. Sample: peripheral blood. The source is a man at least 80 years old with acute or convalescent COVID-19. The CDR3 runs from the conserved cysteine through the conserved F or W. D genes are given only for firm matches. Some rows mark clone size as missing; the rest say once, few, many or name a class of expanded clone.

d_gene: .
v_gene: TRBV6-1
len: 17
abundance: .
j_gene: TRBJ2-3
CDR3nt: TGTGCCAGCAGTGGCCCGGGTATTCAGGGGTGGACAGATACGCAGTATTTT
CDR3aa: CASSGPGIQGWTDTQYF

d_gene: .
v_gene: TRBV7-6
len: 13
abundance: .
j_gene: TRBJ2-3
CDR3nt: TGTGCCAGCAGCTTAGCGGGGGCTGATACGCAGTATTTT
CDR3aa: CASSLAGADTQYF

d_gene: TRBD1
v_gene: TRBV7-2
len: 16
abundance: few
j_gene: TRBJ2-2
CDR3nt: TGTGCCAGCAGCCATCAAACAGGGGGCGCCGGCGGGGAGCTGTTTTTT
CDR3aa: CASSHQTGGAGGELFF

d_gene: .
v_gene: TRBV19
len: 15
abundance: .
j_gene: TRBJ1-4
CDR3nt: TGTGCCAGTAGATCCTCAGGGGCAACTAATGAAAAACTGTTTTTT
CDR3aa: CASRSSGATNEKLFF

d_gene: .
v_gene: TRBV29-1
len: 14
abundance: .
j_gene: TRBJ2-1
CDR3nt: TGCAGCGTTAGAGCAAGGAGCTCCTACAATGAGCAGTTCTTC
CDR3aa: CSVRARSSYNEQFF

d_gene: .
v_gene: TRBV11-1
len: 15
abundance: .
j_gene: TRBJ2-2
CDR3nt: TGTGCCAGCAGCCGGAGGAGGGGGCTGGTCGGGGAGCTGTTTTTT
CDR3aa: CASSRRRGLVGELFF

d_gene: TRBD2
v_gene: TRBV7-6
len: 17
abundance: .
j_gene: TRBJ2-3
CDR3nt: TGTGCCAGCAGCCCGACCATGGCGGGGGGTGACACAGATACGCAGTATTTT
CDR3aa: CASSPTMAGGDTDTQYF

d_gene: .
v_gene: TRBV28
len: 14
abundance: .
j_gene: TRBJ2-7
CDR3nt: TGTGCCAGCAGTATGAATTTCGGACAGTACGAGCAGTACTTC
CDR3aa: CASSMNFGQYEQYF

d_gene: TRBD1
v_gene: TRBV19
len: 15
abundance: .
j_gene: TRBJ2-7
CDR3nt: TGTGCCAGTAGAAAATCCGGGACAGGGGGTGACGAGCAGTACTTC
CDR3aa: CASRKSGTGGDEQYF

d_gene: TRBD1
v_gene: TRBV11-3
len: 16
abundance: once
j_gene: TRBJ2-1
CDR3nt: TGTGCCAGCAGCTTAGGAGGAGGGGGGGACAGGGGTTTCCTGTTCTTC
CDR3aa: CASSLGGGGDRGFLFF

d_gene: .
v_gene: TRBV15
len: 15
abundance: few
j_gene: TRBJ2-5
CDR3nt: TGTGCCACCAGCAGAGATGCGTCGGGTCAAGAGACCCAGTACTTC
CDR3aa: CATSRDASGQETQYF

d_gene: .
v_gene: TRBV7-2
len: 14
abundance: .
j_gene: TRBJ2-2
CDR3nt: TGTGCCAGCAGCCCCATCCTAAACACCGGGGAGCTGTTTTTT
CDR3aa: CASSPILNTGELFF

d_gene: TRBD2
v_gene: TRBV6-1
len: 14
abundance: .
j_gene: TRBJ2-7
CDR3nt: TGTGCCAGCAGTGAAGGGACTAGGCGCCACGAGCAGTACTTC
CDR3aa: CASSEGTRRHEQYF

d_gene: TRBD1
v_gene: TRBV15
len: 14
abundance: .
j_gene: TRBJ2-7
CDR3nt: TGTGCCACCAGAAAGACAGGGAGCTCCTACGAGCAGTACTTC
CDR3aa: CATRKTGSSYEQYF

d_gene: TRBD1
v_gene: TRBV10-3
len: 20
abundance: .
j_gene: TRBJ2-6
CDR3nt: TGTGCCATCAGTGAGGCCCCGGGACAGGGGGTGGGCTCTGGGGCCAACGTCCTGACTTTC
CDR3aa: CAISEAPGQGVGSGANVLTF

d_gene: .
v_gene: TRBV4-1
len: 14
abundance: .
j_gene: TRBJ2-1
CDR3nt: TGCGCCAGCAGCCAAGAACGCCTCCTCGGTGAGCAGTTCTTC
CDR3aa: CASSQERLLGEQFF

d_gene: TRBD1
v_gene: TRBV5-4
len: 17
abundance: .
j_gene: TRBJ1-1
CDR3nt: TGTGCCAGCAGCCCTACCGGGACAGGCAAGGTGGGAACTGAAGCTTTCTTT
CDR3aa: CASSPTGTGKVGTEAFF

d_gene: TRBD1
v_gene: TRBV2
len: 15
abundance: once
j_gene: TRBJ1-5
CDR3nt: TGTGCCAGCGGACAGGGGGCTCAGGGCAATCAGCCCCAGCATTTT
CDR3aa: CASGQGAQGNQPQHF

d_gene: TRBD2
v_gene: TRBV7-2
len: 17
abundance: .
j_gene: TRBJ2-7
CDR3nt: TGTGCCAGCAGCTCCCTTATGGGGCGGGGGGGCTCCTACGAGCAGTACTTC
CDR3aa: CASSSLMGRGGSYEQYF

d_gene: .
v_gene: TRBV18
len: 16
abundance: .
j_gene: TRBJ2-2
CDR3nt: TGTGCCAGCTCACCACCGGGCAGGGGTGTTACCGGGGAGCTGTTTTTT
CDR3aa: CASSPPGRGVTGELFF

d_gene: .
v_gene: TRBV18
len: 15
abundance: few
j_gene: TRBJ2-1
CDR3nt: TGTGCCAGCTCACCAACAGGGCCCCCAATTCATGAGCAGTTCTTC
CDR3aa: CASSPTGPPIHEQFF

d_gene: TRBD1
v_gene: TRBV7-2
len: 14
abundance: .
j_gene: TRBJ1-5
CDR3nt: TGTGCCAGCAGCTCACAGGGGGGAAGTCAGCCCCAGCATTTT
CDR3aa: CASSSQGGSQPQHF

d_gene: TRBD2
v_gene: TRBV7-2
len: 15
abundance: .
j_gene: TRBJ2-2
CDR3nt: TGTGCCAGCAGCTTAATGTGGGGGGGAACCGGGGAGCTGTTTTTT
CDR3aa: CASSLMWGGTGELFF

d_gene: TRBD1
v_gene: TRBV27
len: 16
abundance: .
j_gene: TRBJ1-6
CDR3nt: TGTGCCAGCAGCTTAACCGGGACAGGGCGCAATTCACCCCTCCACTTT
CDR3aa: CASSLTGTGRNSPLHF

d_gene: TRBD1
v_gene: TRBV10-3
len: 11
abundance: .
j_gene: TRBJ1-2
CDR3nt: TGTGCCAGCGGGACAGGCGGGGGCTACACCTTC
CDR3aa: CASGTGGGYTF

d_gene: .
v_gene: TRBV5-1
len: 17
abundance: .
j_gene: TRBJ2-3
CDR3nt: TGCGCCAGCAGCTCAAGACAGGTCGCGGGTTACACAGATACGCAGTATTTT
CDR3aa: CASSSRQVAGYTDTQYF

d_gene: .
v_gene: TRBV3-1/TRBV3-2
len: 14
abundance: .
j_gene: TRBJ1-2
CDR3nt: TGTGCCAGCAGCCAAGCAAAGGGGAACTATGGCTACACCTTC
CDR3aa: CASSQAKGNYGYTF

d_gene: TRBD2
v_gene: TRBV5-4
len: 16
abundance: .
j_gene: TRBJ2-3
CDR3nt: TGTGCCAGCAGCTTGAAAAGCGGGGGGAGCACAGATACGCAGTATTTT
CDR3aa: CASSLKSGGSTDTQYF

d_gene: TRBD1
v_gene: TRBV28
len: 14
abundance: once
j_gene: TRBJ2-7
CDR3nt: TGTGCCAGCAGTCCCCGGGACAGGGATTACGAGCAGTACTTC
CDR3aa: CASSPRDRDYEQYF

d_gene: TRBD1
v_gene: TRBV2
len: 14
abundance: .
j_gene: TRBJ1-1
CDR3nt: TGTGCCAGCAGGAACAGGGGTCTGAACACTGAAGCTTTCTTT
CDR3aa: CASRNRGLNTEAFF

d_gene: .
v_gene: TRBV5-1
len: 14
abundance: .
j_gene: TRBJ1-1
CDR3nt: TGCGCCAGCAGCTTTACATCAGGGGCCACTGAAGCTTTCTTT
CDR3aa: CASSFTSGATEAFF

d_gene: .
v_gene: TRBV7-9
len: 16
abundance: .
j_gene: TRBJ2-3
CDR3nt: TGTGCCAGCAGCTTTGGGGGGAAAACTAGCACAGATACGCAGTATTTT
CDR3aa: CASSFGGKTSTDTQYF

d_gene: TRBD2
v_gene: TRBV7-9
len: 19
abundance: once
j_gene: TRBJ2-3
CDR3nt: TGTGCCAGCAGCTCCCCGAGCGGGGGGGCCACCCGAGGGGGAGATACGCAGTATTTT
CDR3aa: CASSSPSGGATRGGDTQYF

d_gene: TRBD2
v_gene: TRBV5-6
len: 14
abundance: .
j_gene: TRBJ2-7
CDR3nt: TGTGCCAGCAGCCGGGGGGGCGCCCCCTACGAGCAGTACTTC
CDR3aa: CASSRGGAPYEQYF

d_gene: TRBD1
v_gene: TRBV28
len: 18
abundance: few
j_gene: TRBJ2-3
CDR3nt: TGTGCCAGCAGTTTGGGCCTCCTTTCAGGGGGAGGCACAGATACGCAGTATTTT
CDR3aa: CASSLGLLSGGGTDTQYF

d_gene: .
v_gene: TRBV2
len: 15
abundance: .
j_gene: TRBJ2-4
CDR3nt: TGTGCCAGCAGTGATATACAGCTAGCCAAAAACATTCAGTACTTC
CDR3aa: CASSDIQLAKNIQYF

d_gene: .
v_gene: TRBV19
len: 16
abundance: .
j_gene: TRBJ1-5
CDR3nt: TGTGCCAGTAGTATCGTTTGGACAGCCGACAATCAGCCCCAGCATTTT
CDR3aa: CASSIVWTADNQPQHF

d_gene: .
v_gene: TRBV2
len: 13
abundance: few
j_gene: TRBJ1-6
CDR3nt: TGTGCCAGCAAAGAGGAATTCGGTTCACCCCTCCACTTT
CDR3aa: CASKEEFGSPLHF

d_gene: TRBD2
v_gene: TRBV4-1
len: 15
abundance: .
j_gene: TRBJ2-1
CDR3nt: TGCGCCAGCAGCCGCAGGGAGGGGCTTTACAATGAGCAGTTCTTC
CDR3aa: CASSRREGLYNEQFF

d_gene: TRBD2
v_gene: TRBV2
len: 15
abundance: .
j_gene: TRBJ2-7
CDR3nt: TGTGCCAGCAGTCCTCTAGCGGGGGTAGGCTACGAGCAGTACTTC
CDR3aa: CASSPLAGVGYEQYF

d_gene: .
v_gene: TRBV5-1
len: 13
abundance: .
j_gene: TRBJ1-5
CDR3nt: TGCGCCAGCAGCTTGACAGGGAATCAGCCCCAGCATTTT
CDR3aa: CASSLTGNQPQHF

d_gene: TRBD2
v_gene: TRBV7-8
len: 16
abundance: .
j_gene: TRBJ2-1
CDR3nt: TGTGCCAGCAGCTTAGCTCCGTGGGGGGGTTACAATGAGCAGTTCTTC
CDR3aa: CASSLAPWGGYNEQFF

d_gene: TRBD1
v_gene: TRBV18
len: 14
abundance: .
j_gene: TRBJ1-3
CDR3nt: TGTGCCAGCTCACCCGACAGGGCTGGAAACACCATATATTTT
CDR3aa: CASSPDRAGNTIYF

d_gene: TRBD2
v_gene: TRBV5-1
len: 16
abundance: .
j_gene: TRBJ2-3
CDR3nt: TGCGCCAGCAGCTCCGGGACTAGCGGGCTCACAGATACGCAGTATTTT
CDR3aa: CASSSGTSGLTDTQYF

d_gene: TRBD1
v_gene: TRBV6-2/TRBV6-3
len: 15
abundance: .
j_gene: TRBJ2-5
CDR3nt: TGTGCCAGCAGTAGACTACAGGGGCGTTCAGAGACCCAGTACTTC
CDR3aa: CASSRLQGRSETQYF